The clone carrying this TCR gamma chain is labeled as medium-sized. TCRdb fed the multiplex PCR reads into CATT to redo clone calling. Seen here are 2,200 or so gamma-chain clones, 8.5% to 10% observed once, and the top ten hold 50% to 75%. Genomic DNA from isolated PBMCs served as the sequencing template. The data derive from a study of gamma delta lymphoproliferative disorders and STAT genes. The clonotype was recovered from a human donor with gamma-delta T-cell large granular lymphocyte leukemia. The sample consisted of blood.

CDR3 sequence reads: CATWDTTNYYKKLF. The DNA of the CDR3 is TGTGCCACCTGGGACACTACGAATTATTATAAGAAACTCTTT. The chain uses TRGV3 and TRGJ1 or TRGJ2. No J segment appears in TCRdb, so it was assigned here by matching the sequence to germline. Trimming at V came to 2 bases and at J to 0 bases, leaving 4 bases not matched to a gene. CDR3 length equals 14 residues. Germline CDR1 reads VTNTFY; CDR2 reads YDVSTARD (reference sequence).